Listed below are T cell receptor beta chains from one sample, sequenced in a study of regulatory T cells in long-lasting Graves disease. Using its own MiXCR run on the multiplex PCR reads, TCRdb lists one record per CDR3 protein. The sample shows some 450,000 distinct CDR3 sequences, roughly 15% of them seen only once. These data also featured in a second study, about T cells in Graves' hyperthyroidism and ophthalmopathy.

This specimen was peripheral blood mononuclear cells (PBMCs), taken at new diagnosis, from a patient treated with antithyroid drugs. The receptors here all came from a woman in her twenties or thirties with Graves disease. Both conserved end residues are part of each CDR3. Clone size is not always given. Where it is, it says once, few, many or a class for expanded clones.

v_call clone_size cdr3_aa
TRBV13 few CASSVGLAGGPRETQYF
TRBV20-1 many CSARNWDRGTDTQYF
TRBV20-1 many CSAQWMNTEAFF
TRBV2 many CASSDERGSNQPQHF
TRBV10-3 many CANSVGDTQYF
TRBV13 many CASSSRPLDNEQFF
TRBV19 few CASKPRAGVFNEQFF
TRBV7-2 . CASSFVTSGRGNQETQYF
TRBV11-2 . CASRKSGRRDEQYF
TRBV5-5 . CASAGGDYGYTF
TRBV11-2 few CASSLVFSGRAEEQYF
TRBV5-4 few CASTTRGGLREYF
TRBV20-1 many CSARVPTSGSSDTQYF
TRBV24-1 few CATSDHRDSWYNEQFF
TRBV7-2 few CASMRTDYNEQFF
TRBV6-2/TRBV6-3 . CASSGKTYNEQFF
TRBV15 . CATSRDSGMINEQYF
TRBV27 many CASSTFDRVTKTEAFF
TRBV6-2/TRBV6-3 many CASMTGPTSYNEQFF
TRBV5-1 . CASRLTGGELFF
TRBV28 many CASSLPSSGYNEQFF
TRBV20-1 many CSATGGTAGNTIYF
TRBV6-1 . CASRPNKAGANVLTF
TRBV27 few CASSLGQTQEQFF
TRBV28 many CASSSYGKRGSDTQYF
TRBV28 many CASSFRQESSYEQYF
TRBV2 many CASNSGANYEQYF
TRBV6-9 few CASSYGQGVFMSSYNEQFF
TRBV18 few CASSQTIEGLAGDNEQFF
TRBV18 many CASSPLEGEQYF
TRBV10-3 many CAISDRTSGGKGYEQYF
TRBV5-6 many CASILTGRLGYTF
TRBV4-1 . CASSQLDRAGGYTF
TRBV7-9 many CASAVQEGWFGAGYTF
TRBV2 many CASSMPGLYEQYF
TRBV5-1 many CASSRSTESYEQYF
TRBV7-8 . CASSLDGADRNEQFF
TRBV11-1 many CASSLPGRGAFF
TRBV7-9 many CASSFWTSVGEQFF
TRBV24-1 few CATSGTKTGSYEQYF